This entry describes one T cell receptor beta chain. Its cognate antigen is unknown. The junction departs from germline at one end; a sequencing error may be responsible. This sample is part of a study of a mutant IDH1 vaccine in newly diagnosed glioma. About the study: At weeks 1, 3, 5, 7, 11, 15, 19 and 23, patients received a vaccination, eight in all. Treatment recipients were approximately 62% male and around 38% female, and their mean age was roughly 44 years. Radiotherapy alone preceded vaccination by 4-6 weeks; alternatively, vaccination started with temozolomide cycles. Study-wide findings and caveats: Top peripheral T cell clonotype shifts appeared unrelated to pseudoprogression.

TCRdb's copy holds only in-frame clones and misses some; the assay was immunoSEQ multiplex PCR. Of about 38,000 clones in the sample, 75% to 85% are singletons; the top ten hold around 5.2%. Germline V gene lookup returns CDR1 MNHNS and CDR2 SASEGT. The CDR3 covers 15 residues. Described time point: week 5, during vaccination. A single vaccine dose contained 300 ug of mutant IDH1 20-mer peptide, and topical imiquimod was used with it. Sequenced here: PBMCs, sampled from a glioma patient whose treatment included an IDH1 peptide vaccine. The gene calls are TRBV6-1 and TRBJ2-2; D is possibly TRBD1 (6 bases). This TCR came from a man aged 40-49 years with glioma. The CDR3 region is CASREGGRDTGELFF. In nucleotides, the CDR3 is TGTGCCAGCAGGGAAGGGGGTAGGGACACCGGGGAGCTGTTTTTT.